Sequencing of this T cell receptor (beta chain) was carried out in a study of tumor-infiltrating lymphocytes in primary liver carcinoma. For the study at large: Samples returned roughly 3.65 to 7.5 million productive TCRbeta reads, a yield that was similar across tissue types.

Unsorted whole blood supplied the RNA, and germline DNA was extracted too. The input was around 530 ng total RNA; TCR beta cDNA was made from it with a constant-region primer. A slightly modified ARM-PCR protocol with three nested multiplex PCR rounds produced these TCR beta libraries. One entry per CDR3 protein results from TCRdb running MiXCR on the multiplex PCR reads. The sample has just over 300,000 distinct CDR3 sequences, around three fifths seen once. For this clonotype: A much bigger clone sits one base away, suggesting this may be a read error.

The receptor was derived from a woman between 25 and 40 years old with primary liver carcinoma and hepatitis B virus infection. Sequencing was performed on peripheral blood.

CDR3 DNA sequence: TGTGCCAGCTACCTGGACGGCTTTAACGAAGCTTTCTTT. Protein: CASYLDGFNEAFF. This chain uses TRBV12-3 or TRBV12-4 with TRBJ1-1; D not certain. The CDR3 is 13 amino acids. Trimming took off 8 bases at V and 8 bases at J, with 18 bases between the two ends.